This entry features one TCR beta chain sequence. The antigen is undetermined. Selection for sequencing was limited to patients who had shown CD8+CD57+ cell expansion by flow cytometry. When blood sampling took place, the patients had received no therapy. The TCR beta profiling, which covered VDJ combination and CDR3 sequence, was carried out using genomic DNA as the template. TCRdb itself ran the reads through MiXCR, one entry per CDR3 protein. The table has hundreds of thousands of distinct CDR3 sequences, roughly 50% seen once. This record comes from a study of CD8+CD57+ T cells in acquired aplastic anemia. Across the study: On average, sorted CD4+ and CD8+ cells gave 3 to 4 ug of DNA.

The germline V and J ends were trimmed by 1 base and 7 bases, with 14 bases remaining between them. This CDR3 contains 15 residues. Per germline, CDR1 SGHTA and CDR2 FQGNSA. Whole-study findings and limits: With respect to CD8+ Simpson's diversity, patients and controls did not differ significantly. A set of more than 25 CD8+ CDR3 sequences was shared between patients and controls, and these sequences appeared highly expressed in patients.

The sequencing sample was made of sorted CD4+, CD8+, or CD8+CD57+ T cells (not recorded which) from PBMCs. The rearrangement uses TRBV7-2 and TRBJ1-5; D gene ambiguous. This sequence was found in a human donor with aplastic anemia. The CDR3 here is CASSLEVGSGQPQHF. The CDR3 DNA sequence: TGTGCCAGCAGCTTAGAGGTTGGGTCAGGCCAGCCCCAGCATTTT.